Listed below are T cell receptor beta chains from one sample, sequenced in a study of T cell repertoires in cytomegalovirus infection. TCRdb re-called the reads through MiXCR, storing one row per CDR3 protein. Of over 150,000 distinct CDR3 sequences in the sample, roughly 14% were seen once. Material for sequencing was PBMCs. These receptors were taken from a human donor in good health (CMV status not recorded). Some clones in this sample may be carry-over from other donors' samples. CDR3s include the opening cysteine and the closing phenylalanine or tryptophan. D genes are given only for firm matches. Clone sizes are given selectively: once, few, many, or a class where the clone is expanded.

v_gene,abundance,j_gene,d_gene,CDR3nt,CDR3aa
TRBV7-2,few,TRBJ2-7,TRBD1,TGTGCCAGCAGCATAAACAGGGGGCCCTACGAGCAGTACTTC,CASSINRGPYEQYF
TRBV20-1,.,TRBJ2-3,TRBD2,TGCAGTGCCAGAGTTGTACTAGCGGGAGGATTGCGCACAGATACGCAGTATTTT,CSARVVLAGGLRTDTQYF
TRBV20-1,few,TRBJ2-7,.,TGCAGTGCTAGAGTTGTATCCTACGAGCAGTACTTC,CSARVVSYEQYF
TRBV7-2,many,TRBJ2-5,.,TGTGCCAGCAGCTTATGGGGGCTTGGAGAGACCCAGTACTTC,CASSLWGLGETQYF
TRBV13,.,TRBJ1-5,TRBD1,TGTGCCAGCAGCTCCGGACAGGGTGATCAGCCCCAGCATTTT,CASSSGQGDQPQHF
TRBV7-3,few,TRBJ1-2,.,TGTGCCAGCAGCTCAAGGGAGGGTGGCGGCTACACCTTC,CASSSREGGGYTF
TRBV29-1,.,TRBJ2-5,.,TGCAGCGTCTTGACTACTCAGGGAGAGACCCAGTACTTC,CSVLTTQGETQYF
TRBV29-1,.,TRBJ2-7,.,TGCAGCGTTGGGGACATCTACGAGCAGTACTTC,CSVGDIYEQYF
TRBV30,many,TRBJ2-5,.,TGTGCCTGGGGAGAACAAGAGACCCAGTACTTC,CAWGEQETQYF
TRBV2,.,TRBJ1-6,TRBD1,TGTGCCAGCATGGGGGGGACAGGGCATTCACCCCTCCACTTT,CASMGGTGHSPLHF
TRBV7-9,few,TRBJ2-7,TRBD1,TGTGCCAGCAGCCCCCTCCGGGACAGGGGACACTACGAGCAGTACTTC,CASSPLRDRGHYEQYF
TRBV18,.,TRBJ2-1,.,TGTGCCAGCCGGGGTGACGGAGGGGCCTACAATGAGCAGTTCTTC,CASRGDGGAYNEQFF
TRBV29-1,.,TRBJ2-3,TRBD1,TGCAGCGGAGGTAGGACAGGGCCTACAGATACGCAGTATTTT,CSGGRTGPTDTQYF
TRBV5-1,few,TRBJ2-1,.,TGCGCCAGCAGCCAGGCGATGGGGTTAAGCCCCTACAATGAGCAGTTCTTC,CASSQAMGLSPYNEQFF
TRBV12-3/TRBV12-4,.,TRBJ1-1,.,TGTGCCAGCAGTTTACAGCCGAACACTGAAGCTTTCTTT,CASSLQPNTEAFF
TRBV2,.,TRBJ2-7,TRBD1,TGTGCCAGCAGTTATTCGACAGGGCCTCGGGACGAGCAGTACTTC,CASSYSTGPRDEQYF
TRBV14,few,TRBJ1-1,.,TGTGCCAGCAGCCAAGGACAGGCCATGAACACTGAAGCTTTCTTT,CASSQGQAMNTEAFF
TRBV6-6,few,TRBJ1-2,TRBD1,TGTGCCAGCAGTTGGAGGACAGGGAGCGACTATGGCTACACCTTC,CASSWRTGSDYGYTF
TRBV13,few,TRBJ1-5,.,TGTGCCAGCAGCTACCGACAGGAACGGGGTCAGCCCCAGCATTTT,CASSYRQERGQPQHF
TRBV4-1,few,TRBJ1-5,.,TGCGCCAGCAGCCAAGCTTCGAGGACAAGCAATCAGCCCCAGCATTTT,CASSQASRTSNQPQHF
TRBV7-2,many,TRBJ2-5,.,TGTGCCAGCAGCTCGGCGGGTCGACTCCAAGAGACCCAGTACTTC,CASSSAGRLQETQYF
TRBV29-1,.,TRBJ1-1,.,TGCAGCGTTGAATCCCCGAGGGCTTTCTTT,CSVESPRAFF
TRBV7-2,many,TRBJ2-7,TRBD2,TGTGCCAGCAGCTTAGCGGGAGGGTACTACGAGCAGTACTTC,CASSLAGGYYEQYF
TRBV19,few,TRBJ1-2,TRBD1,TGTGCCAGTAGTATACCGATTGGGACAGGGGGCCCCGGCTACACCTTC,CASSIPIGTGGPGYTF
TRBV7-9,few,TRBJ1-1,.,TGTGCGGCGGTGGGAAGGGGCACTGAAGCTTTCTTT,CAAVGRGTEAFF
TRBV14,.,TRBJ2-1,TRBD1,TGTGCCAGCAGCCAAGATAACAGGGGGTTCTCCTACAATGAGCAGTTCTTC,CASSQDNRGFSYNEQFF
TRBV28,.,TRBJ2-3,.,TGTGCCAGCTTCAGATCGGGAAAAGATACGCAGTATTTT,CASFRSGKDTQYF
TRBV6-5,few,TRBJ1-2,.,TGTGCCAGCAGTAGCCCGAAGAATGGCTACACCTTC,CASSSPKNGYTF
TRBV7-3,many,TRBJ2-1,TRBD2,TGTGCCAGCAGCTTAACTAACGCCGGGACTAGCGGGAGGGTTGATGAGCAGTTCTTC,CASSLTNAGTSGRVDEQFF
TRBV19,.,TRBJ2-1,TRBD2,TGTGCCAGTATCTCGACTGGCCGGGAGGGGTCAGATGAGCAGTTCTTC,CASISTGREGSDEQFF